This T cell receptor (beta chain) was captured by sequencing in a study of blood T cell repertoires in COVID-19. Study context: PBMCs, B-cell-depleted T cells, or T cells were the source of the cDNA or gDNA that made up the material.

V lost 1 base and J lost 1, with 11 bases in between. Germline CDR1 and CDR2: LNHDA and SQIVND (reference sequence). This CDR3 contains 15 residues. The protocol was immunoSEQ multiplex PCR, while the TCRdb copy is restricted to in-frame clones and leaves out a portion. This sample has around 200,000 clones, with under 90% found just once. The chain links TRBV19 to TRBJ2-7; possibly TRBD1 for D (5 bases). Sequenced input: peripheral blood. The receptor's source is a woman in her thirties or forties with active or convalescent COVID-19. The CDR3 spells CASSIAGTGSYEQYF. The CDR3 nucleotides read TGTGCCAGTAGTATAGCGGGCACAGGTTCCTACGAGCAGTACTTC.